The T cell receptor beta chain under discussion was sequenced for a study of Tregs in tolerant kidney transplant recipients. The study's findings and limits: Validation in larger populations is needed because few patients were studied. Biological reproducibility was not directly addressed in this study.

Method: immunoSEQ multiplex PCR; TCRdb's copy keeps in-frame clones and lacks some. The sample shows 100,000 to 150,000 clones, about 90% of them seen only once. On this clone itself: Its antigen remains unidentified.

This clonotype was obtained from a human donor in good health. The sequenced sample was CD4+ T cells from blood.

CDR3 amino acids: CASSATGISTNEKLFF. The CDR3 DNA reads as TGTGCCAGCAGCGCCACAGGGATATCAACTAATGAAAAACTGTTTTTT. The V and J genes are TRBV5-5 and TRBJ1-4, with D possibly being TRBD1 (6 bases). V was trimmed by 4 bases and J by 0 bases, leaving 13 bases between them. The CDR3 sequence is 16 residues long. Germline V gives CDR1 SGHKS, CDR2 YYEKEE (reference sequence).